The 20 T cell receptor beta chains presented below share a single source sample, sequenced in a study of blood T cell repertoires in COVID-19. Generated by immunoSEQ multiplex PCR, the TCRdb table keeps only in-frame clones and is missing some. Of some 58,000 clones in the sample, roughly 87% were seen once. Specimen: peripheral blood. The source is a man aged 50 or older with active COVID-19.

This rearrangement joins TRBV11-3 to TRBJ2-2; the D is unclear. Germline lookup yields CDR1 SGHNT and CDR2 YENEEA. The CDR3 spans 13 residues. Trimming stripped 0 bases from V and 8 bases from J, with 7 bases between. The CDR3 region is CASSLEPTGELFF. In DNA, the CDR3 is TGTGCCAGCAGCTTAGAACCGACAGGGGAGCTGTTTTTT.

The CDR3 protein is CASSSPTGLTEAFF. For the CDR3, the DNA is TGTGCCAGCAGCTCCCCGACAGGTCTAACTGAAGCTTTCTTT. The V gene is TRBV7-2, the J gene TRBJ1-1; maybe TRBD1 (6 bases). In germline, CDR1 is SGHTA, CDR2 FQGNSA. V dropped 4 bases and J dropped 5 bases, with 14 bases sitting between them. The CDR3 is 14 amino acids.

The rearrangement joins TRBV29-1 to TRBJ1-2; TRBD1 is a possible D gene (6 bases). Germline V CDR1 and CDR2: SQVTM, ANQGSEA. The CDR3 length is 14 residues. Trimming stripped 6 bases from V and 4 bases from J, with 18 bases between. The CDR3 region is CSVDRLLTPYGYTF. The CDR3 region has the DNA TGCAGCGTCGACAGGCTTTTAACCCCCTATGGCTACACCTTC.

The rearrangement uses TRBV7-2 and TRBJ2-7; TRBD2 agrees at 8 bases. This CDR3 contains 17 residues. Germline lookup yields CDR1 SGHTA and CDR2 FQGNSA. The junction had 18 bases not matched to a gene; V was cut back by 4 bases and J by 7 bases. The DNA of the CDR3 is TGTGCCAGCAGCTCCAGGGGCAGCGGGGGAAGCCTAATGGAGCAGTACTTC. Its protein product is CASSSRGSGGSLMEQYF.

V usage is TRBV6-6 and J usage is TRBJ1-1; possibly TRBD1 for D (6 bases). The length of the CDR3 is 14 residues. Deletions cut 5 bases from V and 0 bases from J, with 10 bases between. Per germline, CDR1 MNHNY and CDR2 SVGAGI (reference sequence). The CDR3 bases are TGTGCCAGCAGTCCGGGACATATGAACACTGAAGCTTTCTTT. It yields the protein CASSPGHMNTEAFF.

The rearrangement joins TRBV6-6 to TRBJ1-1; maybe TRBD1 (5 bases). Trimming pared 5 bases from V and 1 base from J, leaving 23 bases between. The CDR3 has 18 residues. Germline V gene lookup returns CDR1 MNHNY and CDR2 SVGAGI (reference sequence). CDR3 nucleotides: TGTGCCAGCAGTCCACGGAGTCGGACAAGACTTAGGAACACTGAAGCTTTCTTT. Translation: CASSPRSRTRLRNTEAFF.

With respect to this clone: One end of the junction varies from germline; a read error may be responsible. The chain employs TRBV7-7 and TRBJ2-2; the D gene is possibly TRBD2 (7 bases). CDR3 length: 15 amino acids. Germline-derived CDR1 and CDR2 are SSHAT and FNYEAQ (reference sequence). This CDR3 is CASSFYGGPGRELFF. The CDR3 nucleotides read TGTGCTAGCAGCTTCTACGGGGGGCCCGGGCGGGAGCTGTTTTTT.

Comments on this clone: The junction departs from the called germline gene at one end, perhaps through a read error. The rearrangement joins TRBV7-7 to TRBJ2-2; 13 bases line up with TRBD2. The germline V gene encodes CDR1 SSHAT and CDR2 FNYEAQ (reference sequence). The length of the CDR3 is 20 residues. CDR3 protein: CASSLAPGLAGALFTGELFF. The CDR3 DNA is TGTGCTAGCAGCTTAGCCCCCGGACTAGCGGGGGCCCTTTTCACCGGGGAGCTGTTTTTT.

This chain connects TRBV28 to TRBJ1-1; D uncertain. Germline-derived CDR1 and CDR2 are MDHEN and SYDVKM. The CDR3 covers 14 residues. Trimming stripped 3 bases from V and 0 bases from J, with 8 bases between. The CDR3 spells CASSFRALNTEAFF. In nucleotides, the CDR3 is TGTGCCAGCAGTTTTCGAGCCCTGAACACTGAAGCTTTCTTT.

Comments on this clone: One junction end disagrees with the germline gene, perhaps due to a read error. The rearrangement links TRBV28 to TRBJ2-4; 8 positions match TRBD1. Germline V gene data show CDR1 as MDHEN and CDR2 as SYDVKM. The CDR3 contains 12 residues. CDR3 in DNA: TGTGCCAGCAGTTTAACCGACAGGGGACGGCACTTC. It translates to CASSLTDRGRHF.

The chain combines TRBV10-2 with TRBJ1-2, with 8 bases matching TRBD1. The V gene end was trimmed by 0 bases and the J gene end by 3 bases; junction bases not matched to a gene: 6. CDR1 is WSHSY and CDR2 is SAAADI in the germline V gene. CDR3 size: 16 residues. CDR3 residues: CASSESGTGFDYGYTF. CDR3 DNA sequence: TGCGCCAGCAGTGAGTCAGGGACAGGATTTGACTATGGCTACACCTTC.

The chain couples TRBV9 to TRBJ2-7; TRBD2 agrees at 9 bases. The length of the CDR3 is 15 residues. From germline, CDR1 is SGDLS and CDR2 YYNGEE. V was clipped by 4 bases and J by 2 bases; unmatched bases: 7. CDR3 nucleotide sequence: TGTGCCAGCAGCCCCAACCTAGCGGGAACCTACGAGCAGTACTTC. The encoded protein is CASSPNLAGTYEQYF.

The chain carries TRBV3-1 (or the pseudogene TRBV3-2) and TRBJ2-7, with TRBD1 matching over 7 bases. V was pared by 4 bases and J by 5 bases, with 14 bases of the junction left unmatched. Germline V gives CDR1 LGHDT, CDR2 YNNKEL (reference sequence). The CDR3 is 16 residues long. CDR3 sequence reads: CASSPWTAQGVDEQYF. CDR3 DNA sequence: TGTGCCAGCAGCCCTTGGACAGCTCAGGGGGTCGACGAGCAGTACTTC.

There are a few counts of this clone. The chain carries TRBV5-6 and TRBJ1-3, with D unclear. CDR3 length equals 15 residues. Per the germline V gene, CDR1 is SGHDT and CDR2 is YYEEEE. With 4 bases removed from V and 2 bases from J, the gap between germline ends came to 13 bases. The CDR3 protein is CASSPPGGAGNTIYF. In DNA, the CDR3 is TGTGCCAGCAGCCCCCCGGGCGGGGCTGGAAACACCATATATTTT. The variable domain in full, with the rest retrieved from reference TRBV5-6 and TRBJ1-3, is DAGVTQSPTHLIKTRGQQVTLRCSPKSGHDTVSWYQQALGQGPQFIFQYYEEEERQRGNFPDRFSGHQFPNYSSELNVNALLLGDSALYLCASSPPGGAGNTIYFGEGSWLTVV.

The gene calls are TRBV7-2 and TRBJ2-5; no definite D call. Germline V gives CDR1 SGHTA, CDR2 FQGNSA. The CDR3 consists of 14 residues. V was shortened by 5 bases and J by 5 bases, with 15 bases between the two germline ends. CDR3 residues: CASSPHVPWETQYF. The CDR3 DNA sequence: TGTGCCAGCAGCCCACACGTCCCGTGGGAGACCCAGTACTTC.

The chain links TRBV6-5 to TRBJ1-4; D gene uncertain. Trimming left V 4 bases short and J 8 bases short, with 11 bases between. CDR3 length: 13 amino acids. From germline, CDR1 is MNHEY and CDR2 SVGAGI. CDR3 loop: CASSSTTGEKLFF. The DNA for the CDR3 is TGTGCCAGCAGTTCCACGACTGGGGAAAAACTGTTTTTT.

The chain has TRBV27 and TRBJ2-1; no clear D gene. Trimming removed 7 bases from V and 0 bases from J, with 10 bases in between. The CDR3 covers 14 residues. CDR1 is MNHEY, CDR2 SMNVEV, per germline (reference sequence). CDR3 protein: CASMAGASYNEQFF. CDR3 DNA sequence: TGTGCCAGCATGGCCGGAGCCTCCTACAATGAGCAGTTCTTC.

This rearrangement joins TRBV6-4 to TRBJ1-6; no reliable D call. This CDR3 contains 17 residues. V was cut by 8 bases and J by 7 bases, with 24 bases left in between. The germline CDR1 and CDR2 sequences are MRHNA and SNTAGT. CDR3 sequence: CASPDEERPPENSPLHF. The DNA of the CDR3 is TGTGCCAGCCCCGATGAGGAGCGCCCTCCTGAAAATTCACCCCTCCACTTT.

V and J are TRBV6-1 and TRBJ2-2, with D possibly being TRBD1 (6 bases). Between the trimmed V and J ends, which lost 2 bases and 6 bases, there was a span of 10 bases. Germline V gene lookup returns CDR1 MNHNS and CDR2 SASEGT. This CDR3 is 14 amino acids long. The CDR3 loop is CASSEFRGPGELFF. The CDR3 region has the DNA TGTGCCAGCAGTGAATTCAGGGGCCCCGGGGAGCTGTTTTTT.

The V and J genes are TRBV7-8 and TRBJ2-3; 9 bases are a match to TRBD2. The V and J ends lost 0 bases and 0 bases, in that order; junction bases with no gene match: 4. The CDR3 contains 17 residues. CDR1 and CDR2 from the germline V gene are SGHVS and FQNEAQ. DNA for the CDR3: TGTGCCAGCAGCTTAGCGACTAGCGGTACTAGCACAGATACGCAGTATTTT. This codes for CASSLATSGTSTDTQYF. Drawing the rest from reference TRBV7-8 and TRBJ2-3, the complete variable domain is GAGVSQSPRYKVAKRGQDVALRCDPISGHVSLFWYQQALGQGPEFLTYFQNEAQLDKSGLPSDRFFAERPEGSVSTLKIQRTQQEDSAVYLCASSLATSGTSTDTQYFGPGTRLTVL.